This TCR beta chain is from a study of T cell responses to AZD1222 COVID-19 vaccine. This CDR3 is built from 13 residues. V lost 4 bases and J lost 1, with 10 bases in between. The germline gives CDR1 SQVTM, CDR2 ANQGSEA. Libraries were prepared by immunoSEQ multiplex PCR; TCRdb keeps only in-frame clonotypes and omits some of them. The sample totals some 150,000 clones. This sequence originates from an adult in good health. V usage is TRBV29-1 and J usage is TRBJ1-1; D gene ambiguous. The sample taken for sequencing was peripheral blood. The CDR3 here is CSVGGMGNTEAFF. CDR3 DNA: TGCAGCGTTGGGGGAATGGGGAACACTGAAGCTTTCTTT.